The rows below give T cell receptor beta chains drawn from one sample of a study of blood T cell repertoires in COVID-19. The assay was immunoSEQ multiplex PCR, and TCRdb's table has in-frame clones only and misses some. The sample lists approximately 300,000 clones; roughly nine tenths were seen once. Source material: PBMCs or T cells enriched from blood (not recorded which). All receptors derive from a man between 60 and 75 years old who had recovered from COVID-19. Each CDR3 is given with its conserved first and last residue. A D gene is named only where the DNA matches it firmly. Where a row states a size, it is once, few, many or the class of an expanded clone; other rows omit it.

clone_size,j_call,v_call,d_call,cdr3_nt,cdr3_aa
NA,TRBJ1-1,TRBV5-5,NA,TGTGCCAGCAGCTTGGCCTATCAGGGGCGGAACACTGAAGCTTTCTTT,CASSLAYQGRNTEAFF
NA,TRBJ1-6,TRBV5-4,NA,TGTGCCAGCAGCTTGGACCTCGGTTCACCCCTCCACTTT,CASSLDLGSPLHF
NA,TRBJ1-1,TRBV20-1,NA,TGCAGTGCTAGTTGGGCAGGTTGGTCGACTGAAGCTTTCTTT,CSASWAGWSTEAFF
once,TRBJ1-5,TRBV27,NA,TGTGCCAGCAGTTTCAGAGGTCAGCCCCAGCATTTT,CASSFRGQPQHF
once,TRBJ2-7,TRBV6-1,TRBD1,TGTGCCAGCAGTGAACATGGGACAGCCTACGAGCAGTACTTC,CASSEHGTAYEQYF
NA,TRBJ1-1,TRBV18,NA,TGTGCCAGCTCAGACTTGCGGGACAACACTGAAGCTTTCTTT,CASSDLRDNTEAFF
once,TRBJ1-1,TRBV2,NA,TGTGCCAGCAATACGGACAGAGACACTGAAGCTTTCTTT,CASNTDRDTEAFF
NA,TRBJ1-2,TRBV29-1,NA,TGCAGCGTGTATAGAGGACAGCAAAGCTATGGCTACACCTTC,CSVYRGQQSYGYTF
NA,TRBJ2-1,TRBV4-3,TRBD1,TGCGCCAGCAGCCAAGAGATCCATAGGACAGGACGCTACAATGAGCAGTTCTTC,CASSQEIHRTGRYNEQFF
NA,TRBJ2-5,TRBV4-2,NA,TGTGCCAGCAGCACCCCGGGGGGCCCCCAAGAGACCCAGTACTTC,CASSTPGGPQETQYF
NA,TRBJ2-1,TRBV25-1,NA,TGTGCCAGCAGTCGGACGGGAGAATTGGAGTTCTTC,CASSRTGELEFF
NA,TRBJ2-5,TRBV6-2/TRBV6-3,TRBD1,TGTGCCAGCAGCCGGACAGGGAGCCAAGAGACCCAGTACTTC,CASSRTGSQETQYF
NA,TRBJ2-3,TRBV25-1,TRBD1,TGTGCCAGCAGTGTATTGACCGGGACAGGGGTTTCAGATACGCAGTATTTT,CASSVLTGTGVSDTQYF
NA,TRBJ2-1,TRBV3-1/TRBV3-2,NA,TGTGCCAGCAGCCGATCAACAGGGGAGGAAGGAAATGAGCAGTTCTTC,CASSRSTGEEGNEQFF
NA,TRBJ2-1,TRBV5-4,TRBD2,TGTGCCAGCAGCTTCGGGGGAGGGCCTGTCGATGAGCAGTTCTTC,CASSFGGGPVDEQFF
NA,TRBJ2-1,TRBV15,TRBD2,TGTGCCACCAGCAGTAGCGGGGCCACCTACAATGAGCAGTTCTTC,CATSSSGATYNEQFF
NA,TRBJ1-4,TRBV5-4,TRBD1,TGTGCCAGCAGCCAACACAGGGGCCTTAATGAAAAACTGTTTTTT,CASSQHRGLNEKLFF
NA,TRBJ2-2,TRBV9,NA,TGTGCCAGCAGCCCCTATCAGGGGGGGAACACCGGGGAGCTGTTTTTT,CASSPYQGGNTGELFF
NA,TRBJ1-1,TRBV4-1,TRBD1,TGCGCCAGCAGCCAAGCGCAGGGGGTGAACACTGAAGCTTTCTTT,CASSQAQGVNTEAFF
NA,TRBJ2-5,TRBV6-6,NA,TGTGCCAGCAGTTACTCCTTCGAGACCCAGTACTTC,CASSYSFETQYF
NA,TRBJ1-2,TRBV3-1/TRBV3-2,NA,TGTGCCAGCAGCCAAACAACGGGATCTCCTATCCGTGGCTACACCTTC,CASSQTTGSPIRGYTF
NA,TRBJ1-6,TRBV30,NA,TGTGCCTGGGCTCAGGGTAGGAGTTCACCCCTCCACTTT,CAWAQGRSSPLHF
NA,TRBJ2-1,TRBV5-1,NA,TGCGCCAGCAGCTTCCCTGCTAGCCCGCTTAGCTCCTACAATGAGCAGTTCTTC,CASSFPASPLSSYNEQFF
NA,TRBJ2-5,TRBV3-1/TRBV3-2,TRBD2,TGTGCCAGCAGCCAGGAGGCGGGAGCTGAGACCCAGTACTTC,CASSQEAGAETQYF
once,TRBJ2-1,TRBV7-3,TRBD1,TGTGCCAGCAGCTTAAACCTTGGACAGGGGGCGAGCAATGAGCAGTTCTTC,CASSLNLGQGASNEQFF
NA,TRBJ2-4,TRBV5-6,NA,TGTGCCAGCAGCCTCACCAGGGGTCCCATTCAGTACTTC,CASSLTRGPIQYF
once,TRBJ2-4,TRBV2,TRBD1,TGTGCCAGCAGTGGCCGGGGACAGGGAGCCAAAAACATTCAGTACTTC,CASSGRGQGAKNIQYF
NA,TRBJ1-5,TRBV10-3,NA,TGTGCCATCAGTGCTCGGGGGAATCAGCCCCAGCATTTT,CAISARGNQPQHF
NA,TRBJ1-4,TRBV5-4,TRBD1,TGTGCCAGCAGCTCAGTACAGGGGGAAAAACTGTTTTTT,CASSSVQGEKLFF
few,TRBJ1-1,TRBV11-3,TRBD1,TGTGCCAGCAGCCCAGGGGGAGCACAGCGCACTGAAGCTTTCTTT,CASSPGGAQRTEAFF
NA,TRBJ2-1,TRBV5-1,TRBD2,TGCGCCAGCAGCTTGGAGGCTAGCGGGAATGAGCAGTTCTTC,CASSLEASGNEQFF
NA,TRBJ1-5,TRBV19,TRBD1,TGTGCCAGTAGCTGGGACAGAAATAGCAATCAGCCCCAGCATTTT,CASSWDRNSNQPQHF
NA,TRBJ1-1,TRBV19,NA,TGTGCCAGTAGTATAGGGCAGGGGAACACTGAAGCTTTCTTT,CASSIGQGNTEAFF
NA,TRBJ2-1,TRBV18,NA,TGTGCCAGTACGACTAGTCTCGCCTACAATGAGCAGTTCTTC,CASTTSLAYNEQFF
NA,TRBJ1-6,TRBV6-5,NA,TGTGCCAGCAGTCGCCGCTCCAGAAATTCACCCCTCCACTTT,CASSRRSRNSPLHF
NA,TRBJ2-2,TRBV12-3/TRBV12-4,NA,TGTGCCAGCAGTCCCCATGAAGCCCGGGAGCTGTTTTTT,CASSPHEARELFF
once,TRBJ2-5,TRBV12-5,TRBD1,TGTGCTAGTGGTCCCCGACAGGGAAGACAAGAGACCCAGTACTTC,CASGPRQGRQETQYF
NA,TRBJ1-3,TRBV19,NA,TGTGCCAGTAGTGTGGGGGCCACCTCTGGAAACACCATATATTTT,CASSVGATSGNTIYF
NA,TRBJ2-7,TRBV29-1,TRBD1,TGCAGCGTCGCCCCGGGACAGGGACCATACGAGCAGTACTTC,CSVAPGQGPYEQYF
NA,TRBJ2-1,TRBV9,NA,TGTGCCAGCAGCCCCCGGGACACCACCTACAATGAGCAGTTCTTC,CASSPRDTTYNEQFF
NA,TRBJ2-7,TRBV5-1,NA,TGCGCCAGCAGCTTGACACAGTCTCACTACGAGCAGTACTTC,CASSLTQSHYEQYF
NA,TRBJ2-6,TRBV19,NA,TGTGCCAGTAGTACTTTCCACACCCGCTCTGGGGCCAACGTCCTGACTTTC,CASSTFHTRSGANVLTF
NA,TRBJ2-7,TRBV7-8,NA,TGTGCCAGCAGCTTAGGGCCTTCCTACGAGCAGTACTTC,CASSLGPSYEQYF
NA,TRBJ2-7,TRBV6-2/TRBV6-3,NA,TGTGCCAGCAGTCGTCTCTACGAGCAGTACTTC,CASSRLYEQYF
NA,TRBJ2-2,TRBV19,NA,TGTGCCAATCCGTCACAGGGAAGGGAAGACGGGGAGCTGTTTTTT,CANPSQGREDGELFF
few,TRBJ2-5,TRBV30,NA,TGTGCCTGGAGCGGGCAGGGCAGGACCCAGTACTTC,CAWSGQGRTQYF
NA,TRBJ2-7,TRBV6-2/TRBV6-3,NA,TGTGCCAGCAGTCCGGGGGGCCGTAACTACGAGCAGTACTTC,CASSPGGRNYEQYF
NA,TRBJ1-6,TRBV2,NA,TGTGCCAGCAGTCCAGGGTGGACTTCACCCCTCCACTTT,CASSPGWTSPLHF
NA,TRBJ2-7,TRBV3-1/TRBV3-2,NA,TGTGCCAGCAGCCAAATTGGGCAGGGGTCCTACGAGCAGTACTTC,CASSQIGQGSYEQYF
NA,TRBJ1-2,TRBV7-9,NA,TGTGCCAGCAGCTTAGGGCCGCCCCGATGGCCTGGCTACACCTTC,CASSLGPPRWPGYTF
NA,TRBJ1-4,TRBV4-2,TRBD1,TGTGCCAGCAGCCAACCCCGGACAGGGGATAATGAAAAACTGTTTTTT,CASSQPRTGDNEKLFF
NA,TRBJ1-1,TRBV6-4,TRBD1,TGTGCCAGCAGTCTGACAGGGGGGGTCACTGAAGCTTTCTTT,CASSLTGGVTEAFF
NA,TRBJ2-4,TRBV12-3/TRBV12-4,NA,TGTGCCAGCAGTTTGAGCCTAAACATTCAGTACTTC,CASSLSLNIQYF
NA,TRBJ2-2,TRBV29-1,NA,TGCAGCGCCGAGTCCTGGGGTCAGGGCACCGGGGAGCTGTTTTTT,CSAESWGQGTGELFF
NA,TRBJ2-6,TRBV27,TRBD1,TGTGCCAGCAGTTACGGGACAGGGATCTCTGGGGCCAACGTCCTGACTTTC,CASSYGTGISGANVLTF
NA,TRBJ1-5,TRBV15,NA,TGTGCCACCAGCAGAGATTCAGGGTTCAGCAATCAGCCCCAGCATTTT,CATSRDSGFSNQPQHF
NA,TRBJ2-7,TRBV6-4,TRBD1,TGTGCCAGAAAGCTCCCACAGGGGGAGATCTACGAGCAGTACTTC,CARKLPQGEIYEQYF
NA,TRBJ2-5,TRBV5-6,NA,TGTGCCAGCAGCTTGGGCGGGGGCGGCGGTGAGACCCAGTACTTC,CASSLGGGGGETQYF
NA,TRBJ2-7,TRBV7-9,NA,TGTGCCAGCAGCTTAAGGACGGGATACCACGAGCAGTACTTC,CASSLRTGYHEQYF
NA,TRBJ1-6,TRBV30,TRBD1,TGTGCCTGGAACCCCGGGACAGGGAGTTCACCCCTCCACTTT,CAWNPGTGSSPLHF